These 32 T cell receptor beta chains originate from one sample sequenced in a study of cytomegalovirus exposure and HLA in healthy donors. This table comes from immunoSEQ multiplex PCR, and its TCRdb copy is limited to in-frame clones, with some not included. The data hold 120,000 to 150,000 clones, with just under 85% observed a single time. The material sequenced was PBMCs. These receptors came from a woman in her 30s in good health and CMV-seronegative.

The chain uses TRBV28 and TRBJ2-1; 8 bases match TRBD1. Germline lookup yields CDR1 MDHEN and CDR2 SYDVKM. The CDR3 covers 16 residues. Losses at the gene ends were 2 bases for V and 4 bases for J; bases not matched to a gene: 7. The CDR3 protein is CASSLGGTGPYNEQFF. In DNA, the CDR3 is TGTGCCAGCAGTTTAGGCGGGACAGGTCCTTACAATGAGCAGTTCTTC. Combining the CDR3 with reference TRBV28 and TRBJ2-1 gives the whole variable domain DVKVTQSSRYLVKRTGEKVFLECVQDMDHENMFWYRQDPGLGLRLIYFSYDVKMKEKGDIPEGYSVSREKKERFSLILESASTNQTSMYLCASSLGGTGPYNEQFFGPGTRLTVL.

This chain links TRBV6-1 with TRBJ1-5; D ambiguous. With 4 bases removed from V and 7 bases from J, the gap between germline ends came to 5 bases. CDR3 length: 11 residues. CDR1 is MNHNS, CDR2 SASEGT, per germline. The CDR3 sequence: CASSVAQPQHF. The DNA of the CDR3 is TGTGCCAGCAGTGTGGCCCAGCCCCAGCATTTT.

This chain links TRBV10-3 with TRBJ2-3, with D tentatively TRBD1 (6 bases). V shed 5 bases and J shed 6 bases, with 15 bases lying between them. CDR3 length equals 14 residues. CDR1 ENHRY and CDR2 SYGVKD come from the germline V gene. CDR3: CAISLQGSSDTQYF. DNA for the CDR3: TGTGCCATCAGTCTTCAGGGGTCGTCTGATACGCAGTATTTT.

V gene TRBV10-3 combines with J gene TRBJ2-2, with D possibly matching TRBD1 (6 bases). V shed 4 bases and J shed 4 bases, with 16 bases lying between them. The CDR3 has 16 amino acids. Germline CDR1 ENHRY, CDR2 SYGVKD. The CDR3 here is CAISAYRVETTGELFF. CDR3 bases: TGTGCCATCAGTGCCTACAGGGTTGAGACCACCGGGGAGCTGTTTTTT.

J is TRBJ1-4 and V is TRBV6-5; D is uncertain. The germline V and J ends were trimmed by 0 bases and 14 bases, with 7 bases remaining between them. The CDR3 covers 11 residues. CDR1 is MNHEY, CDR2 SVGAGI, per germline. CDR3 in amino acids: CASSYSIRLFF. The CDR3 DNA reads TGTGCCAGCAGTTACTCGATTCGGCTGTTTTTT.

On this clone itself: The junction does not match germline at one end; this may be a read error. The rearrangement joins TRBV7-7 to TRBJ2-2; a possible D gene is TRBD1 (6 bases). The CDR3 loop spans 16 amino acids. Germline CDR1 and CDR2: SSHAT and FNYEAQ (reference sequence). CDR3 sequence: CASSYEQGENTGELFF. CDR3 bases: TGTGCTAGCAGTTATGAACAGGGAGAGAACACCGGGGAGCTGTTTTTT. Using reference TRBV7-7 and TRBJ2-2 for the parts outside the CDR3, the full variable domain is GAGVSQSPRYKVTKRGQDVTLRCDPISSHATLYWYQQALGQGPEFLTYFNYEAQPDKSGLPSDRFSAERPEGSISTLTIQRTEQRDSAMYRCASSYEQGENTGELFFGEGSRLTVL.

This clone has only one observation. This chain's CDR3 is CAISDDLGLSRAYEQYF. CDR3 sequence (DNA): TGTGCCATCAGTGACGACCTCGGGCTTAGCAGGGCCTACGAGCAGTACTTC. The chain employs TRBV10-3 and TRBJ2-7; D perhaps matches TRBD1 (5 bases). Germline CDR1 reads ENHRY; CDR2 reads SYGVKD. Trimming removed 3 bases at V and 2 bases at J, with 20 bases between. The CDR3 spans 17 residues.

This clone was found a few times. CDR3 residues: CASSQDPGTQRTDTQYF. CDR3 coding DNA: TGCGCCAGCAGCCAAGATCCGGGGACACAACGCACAGATACGCAGTATTTT. The rearrangement joins TRBV4-1 to TRBJ2-3; D is perhaps TRBD1 (6 bases). The germline V gene encodes CDR1 MGHRA and CDR2 YSYEKL. The CDR3 runs 17 residues. Trimming cost V 0 bases and J 1 base, with 14 bases left between them.

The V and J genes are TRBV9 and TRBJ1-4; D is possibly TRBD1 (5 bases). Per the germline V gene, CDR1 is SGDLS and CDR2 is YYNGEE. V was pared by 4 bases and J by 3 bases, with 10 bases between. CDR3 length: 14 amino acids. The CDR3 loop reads CASSLTVANEKLFF. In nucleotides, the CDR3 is TGTGCCAGCAGCTTGACAGTCGCTAATGAAAAACTGTTTTTT.

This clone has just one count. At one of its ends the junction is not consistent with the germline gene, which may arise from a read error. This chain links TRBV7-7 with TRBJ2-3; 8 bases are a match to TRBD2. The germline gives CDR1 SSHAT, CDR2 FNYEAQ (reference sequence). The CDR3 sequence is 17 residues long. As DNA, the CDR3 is TGTGCTAGCAGCTTTTTTGCTTCGGGGGGGGAGGCAGATACGCAGTATTTT. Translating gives CASSFFASGGEADTQYF.

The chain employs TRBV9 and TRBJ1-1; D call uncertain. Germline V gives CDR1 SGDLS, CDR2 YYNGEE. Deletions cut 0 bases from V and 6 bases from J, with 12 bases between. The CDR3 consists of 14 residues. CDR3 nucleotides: TGTGCCAGCAGCGTAGTCCGGGGAGGACCTGAAGCTTTCTTT. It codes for CASSVVRGGPEAFF.

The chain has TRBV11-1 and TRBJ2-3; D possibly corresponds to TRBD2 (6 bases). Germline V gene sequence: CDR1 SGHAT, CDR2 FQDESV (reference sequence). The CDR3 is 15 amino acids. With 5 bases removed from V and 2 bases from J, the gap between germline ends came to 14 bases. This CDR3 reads CASSPHGTFTDTQYF. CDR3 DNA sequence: TGTGCCAGCAGCCCCCATGGGACTTTCACAGATACGCAGTATTTT.

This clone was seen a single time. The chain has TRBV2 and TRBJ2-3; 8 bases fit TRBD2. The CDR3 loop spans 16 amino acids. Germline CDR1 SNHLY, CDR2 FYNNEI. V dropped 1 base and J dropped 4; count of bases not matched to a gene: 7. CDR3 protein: CASSEGWLAGADTQYF. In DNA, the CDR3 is TGTGCCAGCAGTGAAGGCTGGCTAGCGGGCGCAGATACGCAGTATTTT.

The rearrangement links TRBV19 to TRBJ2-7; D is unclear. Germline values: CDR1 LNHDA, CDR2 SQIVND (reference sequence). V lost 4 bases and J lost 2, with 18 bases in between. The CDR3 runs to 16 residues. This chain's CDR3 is CASSSRLSSRTYEQYF. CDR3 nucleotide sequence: TGTGCCAGTAGTAGCCGCCTTTCCTCGAGGACCTACGAGCAGTACTTC.

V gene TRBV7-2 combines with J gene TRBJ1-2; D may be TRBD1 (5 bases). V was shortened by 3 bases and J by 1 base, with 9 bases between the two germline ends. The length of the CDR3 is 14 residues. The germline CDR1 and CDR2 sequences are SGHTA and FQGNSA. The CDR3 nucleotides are TGTGCCAGCAGCTTCAACAGGATTAACTATGGCTACACCTTC. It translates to CASSFNRINYGYTF.

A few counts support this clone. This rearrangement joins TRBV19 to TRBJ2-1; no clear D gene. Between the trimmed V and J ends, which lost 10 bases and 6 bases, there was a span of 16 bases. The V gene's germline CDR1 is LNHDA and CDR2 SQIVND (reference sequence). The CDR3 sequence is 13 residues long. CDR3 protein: CATTYPNSNEQFF. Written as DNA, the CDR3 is TGTGCCACCACGTACCCGAACAGCAATGAGCAGTTCTTC.

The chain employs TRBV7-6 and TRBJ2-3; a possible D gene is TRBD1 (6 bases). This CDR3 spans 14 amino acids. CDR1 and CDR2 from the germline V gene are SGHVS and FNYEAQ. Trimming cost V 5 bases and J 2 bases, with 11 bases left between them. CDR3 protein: CASSPDRITDTQYF. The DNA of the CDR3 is TGTGCCAGCAGCCCGGACAGAATCACAGATACGCAGTATTTT.

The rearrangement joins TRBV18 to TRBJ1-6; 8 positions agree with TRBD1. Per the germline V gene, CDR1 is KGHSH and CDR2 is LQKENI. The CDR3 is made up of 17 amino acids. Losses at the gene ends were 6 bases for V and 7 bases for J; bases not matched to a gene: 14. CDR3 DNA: TGTGCCAGCTCGCTAACAGGGGGTATCGGCTCGAATTCACCCCTCCACTTT. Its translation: CASSLTGGIGSNSPLHF.

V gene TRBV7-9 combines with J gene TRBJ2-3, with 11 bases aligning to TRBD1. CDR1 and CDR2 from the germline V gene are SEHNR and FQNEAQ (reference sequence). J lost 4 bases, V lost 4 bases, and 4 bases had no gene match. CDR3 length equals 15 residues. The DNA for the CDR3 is TGTGCCAGCAGCTCGGGACAGGGGGACGCAGATACGCAGTATTTT. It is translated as CASSSGQGDADTQYF.

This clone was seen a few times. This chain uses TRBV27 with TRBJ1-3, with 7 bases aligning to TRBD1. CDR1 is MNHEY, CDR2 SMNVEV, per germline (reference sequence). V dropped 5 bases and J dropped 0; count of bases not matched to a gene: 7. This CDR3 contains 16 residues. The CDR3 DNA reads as TGTGCCAGCAGTGCAAGGACAGGCTCCTCTGGAAACACCATATATTTT. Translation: CASSARTGSSGNTIYF.

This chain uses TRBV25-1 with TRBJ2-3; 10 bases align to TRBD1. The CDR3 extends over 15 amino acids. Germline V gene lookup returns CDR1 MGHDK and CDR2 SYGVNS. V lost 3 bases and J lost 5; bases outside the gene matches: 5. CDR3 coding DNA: TGTGCCAGCAGTGAGGGACAGGGGAGTAGAGATACGCAGTATTTT. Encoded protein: CASSEGQGSRDTQYF.

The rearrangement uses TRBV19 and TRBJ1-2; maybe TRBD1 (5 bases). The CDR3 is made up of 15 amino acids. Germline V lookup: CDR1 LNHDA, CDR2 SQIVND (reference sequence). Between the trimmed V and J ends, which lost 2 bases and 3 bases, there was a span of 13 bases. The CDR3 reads CASSIYGQGDYGYTF. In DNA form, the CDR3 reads TGTGCCAGTAGTATATATGGGCAGGGCGACTATGGCTACACCTTC.

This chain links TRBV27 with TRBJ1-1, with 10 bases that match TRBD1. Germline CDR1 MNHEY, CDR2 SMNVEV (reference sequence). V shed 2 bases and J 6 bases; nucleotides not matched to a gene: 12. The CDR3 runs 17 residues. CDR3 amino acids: CASSLDTPGQGWPEAFF. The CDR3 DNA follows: TGTGCCAGCAGTTTAGACACCCCGGGACAGGGGTGGCCTGAAGCTTTCTTT.

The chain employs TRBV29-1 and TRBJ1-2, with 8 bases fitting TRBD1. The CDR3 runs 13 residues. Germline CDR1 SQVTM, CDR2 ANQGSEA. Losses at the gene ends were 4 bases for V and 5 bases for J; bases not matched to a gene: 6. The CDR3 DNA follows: TGCAGCGTTGGACAGGGGTTCGCTTATGGCTACACCTTC. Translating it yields CSVGQGFAYGYTF. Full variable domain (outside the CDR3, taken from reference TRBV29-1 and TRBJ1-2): SAVISQKPSRDICQRGTSLTIQCQVDSQVTMMFWYRQQPGQSLTLIATANQGSEATYESGFVIDKFPISRPNLTFSTLTVSNMSPEDSSIYLCSVGQGFAYGYTFGSGTRLTVV.

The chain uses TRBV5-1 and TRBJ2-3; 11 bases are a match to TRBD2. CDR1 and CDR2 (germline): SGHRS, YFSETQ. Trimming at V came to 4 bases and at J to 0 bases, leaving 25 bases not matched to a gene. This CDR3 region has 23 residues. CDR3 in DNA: TGCGCCAGCAGCCAGGCTCCCCGGTACAGGGGGTCTAGCGGGGGGACTAGCACAGATACGCAGTATTTT. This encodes CASSQAPRYRGSSGGTSTDTQYF.

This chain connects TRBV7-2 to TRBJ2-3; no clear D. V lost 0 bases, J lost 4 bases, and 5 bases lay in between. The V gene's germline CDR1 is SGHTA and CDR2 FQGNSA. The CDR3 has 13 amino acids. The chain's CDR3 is CASSLARADTQYF. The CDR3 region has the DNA TGTGCCAGCAGCTTAGCCCGGGCAGATACGCAGTATTTT.

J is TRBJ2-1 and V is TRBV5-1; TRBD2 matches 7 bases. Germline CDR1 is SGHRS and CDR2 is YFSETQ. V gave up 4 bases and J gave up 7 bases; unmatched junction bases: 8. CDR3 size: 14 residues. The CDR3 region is CASSTRTSRNEQFF. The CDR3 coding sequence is TGCGCCAGCAGCACACGGACTAGTAGGAATGAGCAGTTCTTC. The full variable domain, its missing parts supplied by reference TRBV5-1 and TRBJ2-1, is KAGVTQTPRYLIKTRGQQVTLSCSPISGHRSVSWYQQTPGQGLQFLFEYFSETQRNKGNFPGRFSGRQFSNSRSEMNVSTLELGDSALYLCASSTRTSRNEQFFGPGTRLTVL.

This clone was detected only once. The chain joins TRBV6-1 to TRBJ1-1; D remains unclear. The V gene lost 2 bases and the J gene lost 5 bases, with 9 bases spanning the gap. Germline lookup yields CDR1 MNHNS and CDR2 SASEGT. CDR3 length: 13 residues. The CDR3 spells CASSEFYATEAFF. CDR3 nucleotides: TGTGCCAGCAGTGAATTCTATGCAACTGAAGCTTTCTTT.

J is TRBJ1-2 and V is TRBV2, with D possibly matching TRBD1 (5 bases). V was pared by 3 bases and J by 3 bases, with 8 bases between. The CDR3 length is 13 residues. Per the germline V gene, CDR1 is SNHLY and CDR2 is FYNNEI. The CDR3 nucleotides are TGTGCCAGCAGTGAGGAACAGGACTATGGCTACACCTTC. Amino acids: CASSEEQDYGYTF. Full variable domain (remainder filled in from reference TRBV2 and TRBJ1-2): EPEVTQTPSHQVTQMGQEVILRCVPISNHLYFYWYRQILGQKVEFLVSFYNNEISEKSEIFDDQFSVERPDGSNFTLKIRSTKLEDSAMYFCASSEEQDYGYTFGSGTRLTVV.

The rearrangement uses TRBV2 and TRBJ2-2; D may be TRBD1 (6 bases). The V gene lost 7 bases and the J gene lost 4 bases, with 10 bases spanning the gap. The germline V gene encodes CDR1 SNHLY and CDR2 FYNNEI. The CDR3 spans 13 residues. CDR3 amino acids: CASTRTATGELFF. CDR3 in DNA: TGTGCCAGCACCAGGACAGCCACCGGGGAGCTGTTTTTT.

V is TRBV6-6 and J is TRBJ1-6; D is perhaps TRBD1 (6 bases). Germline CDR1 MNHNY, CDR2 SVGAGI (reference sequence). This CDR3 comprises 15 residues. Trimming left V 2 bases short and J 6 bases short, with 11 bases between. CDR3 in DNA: TGTGCCAGCAGTTACGGGCAGGGGATTAATTCACCCCTCCACTTT. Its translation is CASSYGQGINSPLHF.

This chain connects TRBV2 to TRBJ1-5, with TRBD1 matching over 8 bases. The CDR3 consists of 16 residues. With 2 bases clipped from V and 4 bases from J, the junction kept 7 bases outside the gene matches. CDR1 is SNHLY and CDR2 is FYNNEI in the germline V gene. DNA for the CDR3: TGTGCCAGCAGTGAAAGGCGCGACAGGGGAAATCAGCCCCAGCATTTT. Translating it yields CASSERRDRGNQPQHF.